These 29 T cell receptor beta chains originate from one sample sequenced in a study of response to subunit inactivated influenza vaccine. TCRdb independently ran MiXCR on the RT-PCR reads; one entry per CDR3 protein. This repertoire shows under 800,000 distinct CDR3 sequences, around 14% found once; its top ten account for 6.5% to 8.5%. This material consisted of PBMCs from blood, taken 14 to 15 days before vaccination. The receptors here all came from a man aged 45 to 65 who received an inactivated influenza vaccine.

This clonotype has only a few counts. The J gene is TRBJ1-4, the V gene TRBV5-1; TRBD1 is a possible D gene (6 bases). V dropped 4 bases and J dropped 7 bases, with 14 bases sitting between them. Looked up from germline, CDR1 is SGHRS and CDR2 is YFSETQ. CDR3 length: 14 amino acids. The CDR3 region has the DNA TGCGCCAGCAGCCCCGTGGGGGGCGTTGAAAAACTGTTTTTT. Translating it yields CASSPVGGVEKLFF. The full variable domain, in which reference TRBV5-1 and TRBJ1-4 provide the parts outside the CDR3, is KAGVTQTPRYLIKTRGQQVTLSCSPISGHRSVSWYQQTPGQGLQFLFEYFSETQRNKGNFPGRFSGRQFSNSRSEMNVSTLELGDSALYLCASSPVGGVEKLFFGSGTQLSVL.

The CDR3 region is CASSQETPAHFEQYF. CDR3 DNA: TGCGCCAGCAGCCAAGAGACCCCGGCCCACTTCGAGCAGTACTTC. The V and J genes are TRBV4-1 and TRBJ2-7; D is uncertain. V was cut by 0 bases and J by 6 bases, with 15 bases left in between. Per germline, CDR1 MGHRA and CDR2 YSYEKL. This CDR3 has 15 amino acids.

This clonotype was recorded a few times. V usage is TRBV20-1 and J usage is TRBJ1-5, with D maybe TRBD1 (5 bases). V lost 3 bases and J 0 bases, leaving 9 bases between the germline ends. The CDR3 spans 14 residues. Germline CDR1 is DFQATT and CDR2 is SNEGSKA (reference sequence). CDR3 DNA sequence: TGCAGTGCTAGGTTCACAGGTAGCAATCAGCCCCAGCATTTT. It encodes CSARFTGSNQPQHF.

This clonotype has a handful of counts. The CDR3 bases are TGCGCCAGCAGCCAAGAAAGAGATCAGCCCCAGCATTTT. It specifies CASSQERDQPQHF. The rearrangement joins TRBV4-1 to TRBJ1-5; D is uncertain. Germline CDR1 and CDR2: MGHRA and YSYEKL. Trimming took 0 bases from V and 5 from J, leaving 5 bases between them. The CDR3 is 13 amino acids.

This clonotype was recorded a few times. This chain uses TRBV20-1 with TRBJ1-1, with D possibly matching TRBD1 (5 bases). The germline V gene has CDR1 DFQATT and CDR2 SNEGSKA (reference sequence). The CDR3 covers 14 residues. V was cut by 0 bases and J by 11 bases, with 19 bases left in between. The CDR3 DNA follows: TGCAGTGCTAGAGATCCCCTAGCGGGCGGGGGGGCTTTCTTT. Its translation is CSARDPLAGGGAFF.

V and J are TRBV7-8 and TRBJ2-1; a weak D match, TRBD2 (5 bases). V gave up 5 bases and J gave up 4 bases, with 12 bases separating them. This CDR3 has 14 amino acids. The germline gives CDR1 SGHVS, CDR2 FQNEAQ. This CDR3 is CASSQATKYNEQFF. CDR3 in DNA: TGTGCCAGCAGCCAGGCGACTAAGTACAATGAGCAGTTCTTC. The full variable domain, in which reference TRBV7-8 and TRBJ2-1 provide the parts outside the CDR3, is GAGVSQSPRYKVAKRGQDVALRCDPISGHVSLFWYQQALGQGPEFLTYFQNEAQLDKSGLPSDRFFAERPEGSVSTLKIQRTQQEDSAVYLCASSQATKYNEQFFGPGTRLTVL.

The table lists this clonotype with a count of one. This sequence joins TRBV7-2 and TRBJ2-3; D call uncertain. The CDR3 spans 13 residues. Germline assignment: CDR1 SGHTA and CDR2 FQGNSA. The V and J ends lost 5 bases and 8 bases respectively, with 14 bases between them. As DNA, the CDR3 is TGTGCCAGCAGCCCCCGGACCAGCATTACGCAGTATTTT. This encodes CASSPRTSITQYF.

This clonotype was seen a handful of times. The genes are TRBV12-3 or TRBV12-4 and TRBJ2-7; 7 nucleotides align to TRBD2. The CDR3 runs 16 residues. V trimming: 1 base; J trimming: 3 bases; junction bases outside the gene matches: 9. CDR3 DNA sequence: TGTGCCAGCAGTTTAGGTGTGGCGGGAGTAATCTACGAGCAGTACTTC. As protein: CASSLGVAGVIYEQYF.

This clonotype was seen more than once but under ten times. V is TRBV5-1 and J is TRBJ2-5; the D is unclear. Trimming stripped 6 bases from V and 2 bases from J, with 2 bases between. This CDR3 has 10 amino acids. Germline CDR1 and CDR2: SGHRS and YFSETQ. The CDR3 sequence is CASTQETQYF. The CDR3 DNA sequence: TGCGCCAGCACGCAAGAGACCCAGTACTTC.

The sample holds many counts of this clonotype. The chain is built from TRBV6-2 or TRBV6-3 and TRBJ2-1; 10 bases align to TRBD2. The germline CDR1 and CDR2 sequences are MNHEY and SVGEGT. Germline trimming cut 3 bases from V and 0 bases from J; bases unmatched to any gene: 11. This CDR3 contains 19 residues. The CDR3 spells CASSYSRTSGPSSYNEQFF. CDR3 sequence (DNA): TGTGCCAGCAGTTATAGCCGGACTAGCGGACCGAGCTCCTACAATGAGCAGTTCTTC.

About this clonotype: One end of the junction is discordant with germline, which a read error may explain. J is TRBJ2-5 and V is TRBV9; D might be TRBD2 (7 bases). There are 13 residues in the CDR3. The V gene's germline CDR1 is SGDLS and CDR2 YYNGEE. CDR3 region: CASSVLGGETQCF. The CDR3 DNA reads TGTGCCAGCAGTGTTCTAGGGGGGGAGACCCAGTGCTTC. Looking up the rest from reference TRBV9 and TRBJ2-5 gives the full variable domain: DSGVTQTPKHLITATGQRVTLRCSPRSGDLSVYWYQQSLDQGLQFLIQYYNGEERAKGNILERFSAQQFPDLHSELNLSSLELGDSALYFCASSVLGGETQCFGPGTRLLVL.

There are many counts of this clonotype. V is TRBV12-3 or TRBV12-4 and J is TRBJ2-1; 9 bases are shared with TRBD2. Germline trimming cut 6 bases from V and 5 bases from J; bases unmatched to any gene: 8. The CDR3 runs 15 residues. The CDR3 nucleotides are TGTGCCAGCAGCATGACTAGCGGATATGACAATGAGCAGTTCTTC. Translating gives CASSMTSGYDNEQFF.

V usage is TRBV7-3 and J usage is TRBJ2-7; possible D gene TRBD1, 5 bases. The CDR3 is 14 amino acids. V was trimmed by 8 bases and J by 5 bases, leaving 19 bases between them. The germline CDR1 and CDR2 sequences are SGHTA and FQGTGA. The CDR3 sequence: CASPWGGDSHEQYF. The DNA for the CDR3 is TGTGCCAGCCCCTGGGGCGGAGACAGTCACGAGCAGTACTTC.

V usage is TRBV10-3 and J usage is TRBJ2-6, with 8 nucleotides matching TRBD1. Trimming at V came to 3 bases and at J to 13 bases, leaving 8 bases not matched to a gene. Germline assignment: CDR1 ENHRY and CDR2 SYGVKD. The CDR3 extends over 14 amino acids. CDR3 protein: CAISDWGQAPVLTF. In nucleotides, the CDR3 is TGTGCCATCAGTGATTGGGGACAGGCCCCGGTCCTGACTTTC.

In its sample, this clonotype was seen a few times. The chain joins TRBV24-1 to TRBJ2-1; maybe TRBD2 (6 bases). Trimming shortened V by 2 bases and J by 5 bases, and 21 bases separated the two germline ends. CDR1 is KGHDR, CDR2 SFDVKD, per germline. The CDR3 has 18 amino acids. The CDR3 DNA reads TGTGCCACCAGTGATTCCCTCTCTCTCCGACTAGTCGACAATGAGCAGTTCTTC. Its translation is CATSDSLSLRLVDNEQFF.

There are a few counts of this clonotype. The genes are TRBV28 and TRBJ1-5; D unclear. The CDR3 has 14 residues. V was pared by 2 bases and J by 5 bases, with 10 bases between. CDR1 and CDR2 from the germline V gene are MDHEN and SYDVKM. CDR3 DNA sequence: TGTGCCAGCAGTTTAAATCAGAATTATCAGCCCCAGCATTTT. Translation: CASSLNQNYQPQHF. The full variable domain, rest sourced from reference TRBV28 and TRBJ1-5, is DVKVTQSSRYLVKRTGEKVFLECVQDMDHENMFWYRQDPGLGLRLIYFSYDVKMKEKGDIPEGYSVSREKKERFSLILESASTNQTSMYLCASSLNQNYQPQHFGDGTRLSIL.

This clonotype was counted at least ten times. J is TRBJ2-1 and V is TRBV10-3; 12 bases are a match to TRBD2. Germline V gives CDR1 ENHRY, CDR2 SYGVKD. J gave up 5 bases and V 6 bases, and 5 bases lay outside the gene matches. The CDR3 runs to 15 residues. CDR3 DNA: TGTGCCATCAGCCGACTAGCGGGAGTTGACAATGAGCAGTTCTTC. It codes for CAISRLAGVDNEQFF.

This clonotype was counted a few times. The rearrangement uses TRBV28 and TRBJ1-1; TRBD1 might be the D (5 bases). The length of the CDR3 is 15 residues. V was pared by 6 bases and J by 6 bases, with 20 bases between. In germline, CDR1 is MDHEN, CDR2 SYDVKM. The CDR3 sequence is CASRTYDGKGAEAFF. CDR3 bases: TGTGCCAGCAGGACCTACGACGGTAAAGGGGCTGAAGCTTTCTTT.

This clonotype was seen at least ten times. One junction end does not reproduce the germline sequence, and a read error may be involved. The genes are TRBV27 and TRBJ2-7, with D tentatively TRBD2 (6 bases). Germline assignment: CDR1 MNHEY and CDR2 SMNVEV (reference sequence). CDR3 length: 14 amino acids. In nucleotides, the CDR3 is TGTGCCAGCAGTTTTTTCGGGAGCTCCAACGAGCAGTACTTC. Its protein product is CASSFFGSSNEQYF.

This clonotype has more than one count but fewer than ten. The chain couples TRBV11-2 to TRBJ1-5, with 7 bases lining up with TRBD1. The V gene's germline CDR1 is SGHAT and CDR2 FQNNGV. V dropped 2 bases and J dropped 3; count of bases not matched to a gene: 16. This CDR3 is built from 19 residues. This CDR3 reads CASSLSRWAGGRLNQPQHF. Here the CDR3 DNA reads TGTGCCAGCAGCTTATCAAGGTGGGCAGGGGGAAGGCTCAATCAGCCCCAGCATTTT.

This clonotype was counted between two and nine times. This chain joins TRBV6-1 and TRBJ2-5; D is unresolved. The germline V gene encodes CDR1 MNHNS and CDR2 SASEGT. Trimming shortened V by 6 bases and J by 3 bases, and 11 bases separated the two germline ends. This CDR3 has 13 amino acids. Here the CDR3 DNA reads TGTGCCAGCAGCCGAAACTACAAAGAGACCCAGTACTTC. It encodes CASSRNYKETQYF.

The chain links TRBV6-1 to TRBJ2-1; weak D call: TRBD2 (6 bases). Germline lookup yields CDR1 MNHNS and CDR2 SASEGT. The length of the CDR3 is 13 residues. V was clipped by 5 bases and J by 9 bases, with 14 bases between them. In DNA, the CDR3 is TGTGCCAGCAGTAAGACTAGTGGTGGTGAGCAGTTCTTC. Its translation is CASSKTSGGEQFF.

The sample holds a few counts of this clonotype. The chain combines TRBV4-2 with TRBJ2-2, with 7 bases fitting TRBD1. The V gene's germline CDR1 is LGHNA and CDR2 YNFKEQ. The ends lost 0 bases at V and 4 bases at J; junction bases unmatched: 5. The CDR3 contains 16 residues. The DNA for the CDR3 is TGTGCCAGCAGCCAAGAGACAGGGCGGGTCACCGGGGAGCTGTTTTTT. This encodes CASSQETGRVTGELFF.

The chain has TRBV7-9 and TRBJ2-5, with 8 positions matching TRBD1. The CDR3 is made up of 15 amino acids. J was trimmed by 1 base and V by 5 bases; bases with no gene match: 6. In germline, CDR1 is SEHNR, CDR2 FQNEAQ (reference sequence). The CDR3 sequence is CASSRRQGIQETQYF. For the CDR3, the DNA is TGTGCCAGCAGCCGTCGACAGGGGATCCAAGAGACCCAGTACTTC.

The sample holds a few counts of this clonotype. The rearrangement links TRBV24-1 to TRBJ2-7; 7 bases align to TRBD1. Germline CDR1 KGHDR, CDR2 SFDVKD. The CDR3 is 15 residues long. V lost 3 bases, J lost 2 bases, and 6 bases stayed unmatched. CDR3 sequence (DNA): TGTGCCACCAGTGATGCCGGGACAGCCGCCTACGAGCAGTACTTC. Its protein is CATSDAGTAAYEQYF.

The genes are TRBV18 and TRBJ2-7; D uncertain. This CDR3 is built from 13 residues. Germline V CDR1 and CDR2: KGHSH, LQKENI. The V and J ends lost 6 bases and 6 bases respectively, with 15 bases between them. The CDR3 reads CASSLLVASEQYF. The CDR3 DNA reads TGTGCCAGCTCCCTGCTAGTAGCTAGCGAGCAGTACTTC.

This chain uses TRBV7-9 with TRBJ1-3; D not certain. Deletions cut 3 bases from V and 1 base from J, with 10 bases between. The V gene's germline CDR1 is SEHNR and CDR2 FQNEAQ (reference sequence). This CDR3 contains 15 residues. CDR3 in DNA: TGTGCCAGCAGCTTGGTCCGGTTTTCTGGAAACACCATATATTTT. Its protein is CASSLVRFSGNTIYF.

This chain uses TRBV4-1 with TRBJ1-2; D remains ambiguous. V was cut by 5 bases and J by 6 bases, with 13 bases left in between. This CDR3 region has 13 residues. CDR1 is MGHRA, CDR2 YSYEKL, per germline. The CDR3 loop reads CASSEGEGDGYTF. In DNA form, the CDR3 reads TGCGCCAGCAGCGAAGGAGAGGGAGATGGCTACACCTTC.

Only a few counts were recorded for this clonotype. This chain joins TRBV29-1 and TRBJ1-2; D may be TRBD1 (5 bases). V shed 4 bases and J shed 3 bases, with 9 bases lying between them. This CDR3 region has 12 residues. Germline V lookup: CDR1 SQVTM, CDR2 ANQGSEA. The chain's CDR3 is CSVVEQDYGYTF. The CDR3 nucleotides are TGCAGCGTTGTAGAACAGGACTATGGCTACACCTTC.